What follows are 2 T cell receptor beta chains derived from one specimen sequenced in a study of Graves' ophthalmopathy and Graves' hyperthyroidism (dated by TCRdb to about 2018). The instrument given in TCRdb is Illumina HiSeq 2000. For repertoire sequencing, the TCR beta CDR3 regions were amplified from RNA transcripts. HTBI primers and the Qiagen OneStep RT-PCR kit were used in a first-round RT-PCR, which was followed by a second-round multiplex PCR, size selection and purification. Using fastp trimming at Q25 and MiXCR clonotype assembly, TCRdb reanalyzed the public sequencing data and kept in-frame beta chains. Every CDR3 protein is listed once, alongside the most common genes and DNA of its rows. The sample records 45,000 to 60,000 distinct CDR3 sequences, approximately 47% of which are singletons. Over 4% of the sample is taken by the ten largest. Sequencing used peripheral blood. The receptors shown here come from an adult woman with Graves' ophthalmopathy.

Ten or more counts support this clonotype. This chain joins TRBV6-2 or TRBV6-3 and TRBJ2-7; 8 bases align to TRBD2. The germline CDR1 and CDR2 sequences are MNHEY and SVGEGT. The CDR3 sequence is 15 residues long. V dropped 6 bases and J dropped 2; count of bases not matched to a gene: 9. The CDR3 sequence: CASSPAGVTPYEQYF. CDR3 nucleotide sequence: TGTGCCAGCAGCCCAGCGGGAGTTACTCCCTACGAGCAGTACTTC.

This clonotype was detected a few times. The rearrangement links TRBV18 to TRBJ1-2; a possible D gene is TRBD1 (6 bases). The germline V and J ends were trimmed by 3 bases and 1 base, with 15 bases remaining between them. In germline, CDR1 is KGHSH, CDR2 LQKENI. This CDR3 is built from 16 residues. This CDR3 reads CASSPLRQVNNYGYTF. The CDR3 coding sequence is TGTGCCAGCTCACCTCTCCGACAGGTTAATAACTATGGCTACACCTTC.